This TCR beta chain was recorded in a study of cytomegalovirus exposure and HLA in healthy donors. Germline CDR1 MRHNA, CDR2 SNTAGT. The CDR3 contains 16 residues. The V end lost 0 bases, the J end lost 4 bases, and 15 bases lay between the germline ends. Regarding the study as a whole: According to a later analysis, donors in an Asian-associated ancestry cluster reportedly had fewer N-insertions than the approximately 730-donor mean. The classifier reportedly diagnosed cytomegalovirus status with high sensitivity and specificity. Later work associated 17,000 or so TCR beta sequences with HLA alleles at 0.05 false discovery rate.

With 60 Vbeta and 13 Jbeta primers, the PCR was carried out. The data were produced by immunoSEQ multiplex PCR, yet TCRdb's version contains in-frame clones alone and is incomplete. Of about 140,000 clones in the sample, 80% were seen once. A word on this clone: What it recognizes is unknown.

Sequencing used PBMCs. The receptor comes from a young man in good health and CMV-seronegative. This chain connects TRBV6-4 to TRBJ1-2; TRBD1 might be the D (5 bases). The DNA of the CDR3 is TGTGCCAGCAGTGACTCGACCCTACGGGGGATCTATGGCTACACCTTC. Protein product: CASSDSTLRGIYGYTF.